This T cell receptor (beta chain) was captured in a study of blood T cell repertoires in COVID-19. Study summary: From T cells, B-cell-depleted T cells, or PBMCs came the material, which was cDNA or gDNA.

In the authors' workflow: Amplifying reference gene primers gave estimates of nucleated cell counts. This table comes from immunoSEQ multiplex PCR, and its TCRdb copy is limited to in-frame clones, with some not included. V, J and clone size reflect that table, while D and trimming were determined from the DNA. The sample holds around 270,000 clones, 70% to 85% seen once. The clonotype originates from a human donor with COVID-19, enrolled during active disease. The donor label of this sample is uncertain. The sample comprised peripheral blood.

CDR3 in DNA: TGTGCCGGCCCCGAGAATGGACTGACGGTCTCTGGGGCCAACGTCCTGACTTTC. This sequence encodes CAGPENGLTVSGANVLTF. This chain uses TRBV6-4 with TRBJ2-6, with D possibly being TRBD2 (5 bases). The V and J ends lost 11 bases and 0 bases respectively, with 23 bases between them. In germline, CDR1 is MRHNA, CDR2 SNTAGT. This CDR3 spans 18 amino acids.